Listed below are T cell receptor beta chains from one sample, sequenced in a study of regulatory T cells in long-lasting Graves disease. Each CDR3 protein is one row after TCRdb ran MiXCR on the multiplex PCR reads. Of about 540,000 distinct CDR3 sequences in the sample, approximately 13% were seen once. The sample was also reused in another study, on T cells in Graves' hyperthyroidism and ophthalmopathy.

The sequenced sample was peripheral blood mononuclear cells (PBMCs), obtained at new diagnosis, from a patient treated with antithyroid drugs. The receptors shown here come from a man aged 25 to 40 with Graves disease. Each CDR3 is given with its conserved first and last residue. D genes are given only for firm matches. Rows may omit the clone size; those that give it use once, few, many or a size class.

d_call	v_call	clone_size	j_call	cdr3_nt	cdr3_aa
TRBD2	TRBV6-2/TRBV6-3	few	TRBJ2-1	TGTGCCAGCAGTTCACCTCCGGGACTAGCCGGGGGCAATGAGCAGTTCTTC	CASSSPPGLAGGNEQFF
NA	TRBV3-1	NA	TRBJ2-5	TGTGCCAGCAGCCAAGTCACTAGCAGGTTTAGAGAGACCCAGTACTTC	CASSQVTSRFRETQYF
NA	TRBV7-6	many	TRBJ2-1	TGTGCCAGCAGCTTAGGTGCAGGCTCCGTTGGGCAGTTCTTC	CASSLGAGSVGQFF
NA	TRBV5-5	few	TRBJ2-7	TGTGCCAGCAGCTTGGATTTGTGGGGACTCTACGAGCAGTACTTC	CASSLDLWGLYEQYF
TRBD1	TRBV28	many	TRBJ2-7	TGTGCCAGCAGCCCCCTCCTCACAGGGGATGCCGAGCAGTACTTC	CASSPLLTGDAEQYF
NA	TRBV20-1	NA	TRBJ2-1	TGCAGTGCTAGTGTGGGGAGTCTCTCCTACAATGAGCAGTTCTTC	CSASVGSLSYNEQFF
NA	TRBV5-4	few	TRBJ2-1	TGTGCCAGCAGCTTGGTAGTAGGGGGCTCCTACAATGAGCAGTTCTTC	CASSLVVGGSYNEQFF
TRBD2	TRBV20-1	many	TRBJ2-2	TGCAGTGCCCTTAGCGGGAGTGGAGCCGGGGAGCTGTTTTTT	CSALSGSGAGELFF
NA	TRBV5-6	NA	TRBJ2-3	TGTGCCAGCAGCCGTCGACAGGCTAGCACAGATACGCAGTATTTT	CASSRRQASTDTQYF
NA	TRBV30	many	TRBJ1-1	TGTGCCTCCAGAATGAACACTGAAGCTTTCTTT	CASRMNTEAFF
NA	TRBV12-3/TRBV12-4	many	TRBJ2-5	TGTGCCAGCAGCCCAAGGGGGGAGACCCAGTACTTC	CASSPRGETQYF
TRBD1	TRBV5-1	many	TRBJ2-2	TGCGCCAGCAGCTTGCTCCAACAGGGGACGAACACCGGGGAGCTGTTTTTT	CASSLLQQGTNTGELFF
NA	TRBV19	NA	TRBJ1-1	TGTGCCAGTAGTGTGGGAGGGGAAATGAACACTGAAGCTTTCTTT	CASSVGGEMNTEAFF
TRBD2	TRBV7-6	many	TRBJ2-1	TGTGCCAGCAGCTTAGGACCTAGCGGCCCGCAGTTCTTC	CASSLGPSGPQFF
NA	TRBV2	many	TRBJ1-3	TGTGCCAGCATAAGAGGACACGGGATGGTCTCTGGAAACACCATATATTTT	CASIRGHGMVSGNTIYF
TRBD2	TRBV7-2	many	TRBJ2-2	TGTGCCAGCAGCCTAGCGGGAGGAAGTACCGGGGAGCTGTTTTTT	CASSLAGGSTGELFF
NA	TRBV12-3/TRBV12-4	NA	TRBJ2-1	TGTGCCAGCGGAGGGGGCCCCTACAATGAGCAGTTCTTC	CASGGGPYNEQFF